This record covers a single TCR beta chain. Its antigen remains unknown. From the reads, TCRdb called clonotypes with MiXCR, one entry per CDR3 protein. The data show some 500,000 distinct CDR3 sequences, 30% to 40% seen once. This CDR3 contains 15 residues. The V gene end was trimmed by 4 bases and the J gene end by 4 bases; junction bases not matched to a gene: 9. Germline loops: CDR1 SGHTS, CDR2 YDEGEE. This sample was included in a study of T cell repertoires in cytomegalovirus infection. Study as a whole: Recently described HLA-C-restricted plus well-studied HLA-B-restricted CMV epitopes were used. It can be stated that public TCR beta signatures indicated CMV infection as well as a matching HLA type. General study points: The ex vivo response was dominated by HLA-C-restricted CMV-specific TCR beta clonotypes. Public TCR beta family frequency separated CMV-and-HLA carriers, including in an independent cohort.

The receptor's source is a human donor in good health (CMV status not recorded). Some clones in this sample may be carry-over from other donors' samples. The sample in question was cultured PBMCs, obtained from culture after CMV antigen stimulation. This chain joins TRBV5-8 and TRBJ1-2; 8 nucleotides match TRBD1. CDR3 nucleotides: TGTGCCAGCAGCCTCGGACAGGGCTGGAGCTATGGCTACACCTTC. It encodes CASSLGQGWSYGYTF.